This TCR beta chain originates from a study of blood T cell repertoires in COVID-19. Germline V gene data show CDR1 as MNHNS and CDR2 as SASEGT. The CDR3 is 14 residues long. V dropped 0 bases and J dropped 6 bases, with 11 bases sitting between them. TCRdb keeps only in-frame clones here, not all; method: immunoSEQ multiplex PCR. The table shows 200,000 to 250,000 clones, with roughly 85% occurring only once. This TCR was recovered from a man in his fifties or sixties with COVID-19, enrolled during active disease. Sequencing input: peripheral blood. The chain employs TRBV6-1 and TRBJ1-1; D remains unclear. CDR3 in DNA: TGTGCCAGCAGTGAAGCGTCAGGCTATGCTGAAGCTTTCTTT. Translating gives CASSEASGYAEAFF.